This T cell receptor beta chain came from a study of cytomegalovirus exposure and HLA in healthy donors. Overall study results and limits: Another analysis was done later, and it associated more than 15,000 TCR beta sequences with HLA alleles at 0.05 false discovery rate. The listing of 150 or so TCR beta chains classed them as cytomegalovirus-associated. TCR beta V- and J-gene trimming, according to a later analysis, was linked to a missense DCLRE1C variant. Later work showed greater clonal expansion in HLA-associated TCR beta chains than in equally common others.

This clone was found once. Its antigen is undetermined. Its ends do not fully match the called genes, so a read error is possible. In the PCR, 60 Vbeta and 13 Jbeta primers were used. Sequencing used immunoSEQ multiplex PCR; TCRdb keeps in-frame clones, though not all of them. In the table there are approximately 44,000 clones, roughly nine tenths of which are singletons. This CDR3 comprises 15 residues. Germline V gene sequence: CDR1 SEHNR, CDR2 FQNEAQ (reference sequence). This TCR was sampled from a woman in her 40s in good health and CMV-seropositive. The genes are TRBV7-9 and TRBJ2-7, with 9 bases that match TRBD1. Sample: PBMCs. The CDR3 DNA sequence: TGTTCCAGCAGCTCAGGGACAGGGATCCCGGACGAGCAGTACTTC. It codes for CSSSSGTGIPDEQYF.